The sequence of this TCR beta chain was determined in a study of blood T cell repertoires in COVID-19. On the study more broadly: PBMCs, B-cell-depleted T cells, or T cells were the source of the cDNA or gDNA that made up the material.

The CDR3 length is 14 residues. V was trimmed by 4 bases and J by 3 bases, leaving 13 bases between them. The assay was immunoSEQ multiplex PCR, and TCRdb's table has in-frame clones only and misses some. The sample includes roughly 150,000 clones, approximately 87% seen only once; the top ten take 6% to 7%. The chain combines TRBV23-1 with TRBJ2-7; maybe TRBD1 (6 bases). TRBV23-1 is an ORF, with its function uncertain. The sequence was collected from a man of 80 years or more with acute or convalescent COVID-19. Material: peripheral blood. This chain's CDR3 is CASSPRDTLYEQYF. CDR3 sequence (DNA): TGCGCCAGCAGTCCCCGGGACACCCTCTACGAGCAGTACTTC.